This record covers a single T cell receptor beta chain. The participants were between about 18 and 90 years old and came from about two dozen US areas. All exposed participants met a person with COVID-19 within 2 weeks before entering the study. The sample originates from a study of blood T cell repertoires in COVID-19. TCRdb's table, derived via immunoSEQ multiplex PCR, lists solely in-frame clones and lacks some. The repertoire consists of approximately 380,000 clones, with about 89% occurring once and the leading ten covering about 0.9%. The receptor's source is a woman aged 40 to 50 who had been exposed to COVID-19. The sequencing input was PBMCs or T cells enriched from blood (not recorded which).

The CDR3 nucleotides are TGTGCCAGCTCACCCGGCGGGGGACCTATAGGTTCTGGGGCCAACGTCCTGACTTTC. This gives the protein CASSPGGGPIGSGANVLTF. The V gene is TRBV18, the J gene TRBJ2-6; 7 nucleotides align to TRBD2. The V gene end was trimmed by 3 bases and the J gene end by 1 base; junction bases not matched to a gene: 12. The CDR3 contains 19 residues. The V gene's germline CDR1 is KGHSH and CDR2 LQKENI.